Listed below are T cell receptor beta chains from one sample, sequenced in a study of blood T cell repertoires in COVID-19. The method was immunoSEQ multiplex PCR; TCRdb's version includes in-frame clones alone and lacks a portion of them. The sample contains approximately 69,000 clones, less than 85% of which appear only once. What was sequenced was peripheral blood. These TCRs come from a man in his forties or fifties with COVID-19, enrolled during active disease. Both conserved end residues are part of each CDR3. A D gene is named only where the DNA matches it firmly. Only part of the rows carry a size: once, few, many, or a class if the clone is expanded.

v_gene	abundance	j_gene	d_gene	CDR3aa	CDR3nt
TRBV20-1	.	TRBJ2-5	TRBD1	CSASRTGRETQYF	TGCAGTGCTAGTAGGACAGGGCGGGAGACCCAGTACTTC
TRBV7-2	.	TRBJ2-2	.	CASSLETQLFF	TGTGCCAGCAGCTTGGAGACTCAGCTGTTTTTT
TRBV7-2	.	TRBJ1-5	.	CASSLASTSNQPQHF	TGTGCCAGCAGCTTAGCTAGCACTAGCAATCAGCCCCAGCATTTT
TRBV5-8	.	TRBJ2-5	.	CASSLWGLADQETQYF	TGTGCCAGCAGCTTGTGGGGCTTGGCGGACCAAGAGACCCAGTACTTC
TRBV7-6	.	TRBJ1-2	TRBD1	CASSHRGLGGYTF	TGTGCCAGCAGTCACAGGGGGTTAGGTGGCTACACCTTC
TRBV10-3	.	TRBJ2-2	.	CATIGAGSNTGELFF	TGTGCCACCATTGGGGCGGGATCGAACACCGGGGAGCTGTTTTTT
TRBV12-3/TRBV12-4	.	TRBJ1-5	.	CASSLGQNQPQHF	TGTGCCAGCAGTTTAGGACAGAATCAGCCCCAGCATTTT
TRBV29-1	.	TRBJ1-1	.	CSVVRASEAFF	TGCAGCGTTGTACGAGCTTCTGAAGCTTTCTTT
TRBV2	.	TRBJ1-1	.	CASREDTRAFF	TGTGCCAGCAGGGAGGATACCCGAGCTTTCTTT
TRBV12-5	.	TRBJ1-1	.	CASGRRDEAFF	TGTGCTAGTGGTCGGAGGGATGAAGCTTTCTTT
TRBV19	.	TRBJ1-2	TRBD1	CASSILGTGDGYTF	TGTGCCAGTAGTATATTGGGGACAGGGGATGGCTACACCTTC
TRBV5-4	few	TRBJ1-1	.	CASSLLGGKIGEAFF	TGTGCCAGCAGCCTATTAGGGGGAAAGATTGGTGAAGCTTTCTTT
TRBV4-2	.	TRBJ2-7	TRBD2	CASSQETSGYYEQYF	TGTGCCAGCAGCCAAGAGACTAGCGGTTACTACGAGCAGTACTTC
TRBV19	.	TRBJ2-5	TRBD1	CASSDRGGETQYF	TGTGCCAGTTCGGACAGGGGTGGTGAGACCCAGTACTTC
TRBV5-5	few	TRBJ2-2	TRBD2	CASSLVRAGDLTGELFF	TGTGCCAGCAGCTTGGTACGAGCGGGGGATTTAACCGGGGAGCTGTTTTTT
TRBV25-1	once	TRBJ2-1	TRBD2	CASSEPSGGAYNEQFF	TGTGCCAGCAGTGAACCTAGCGGGGGTGCCTACAATGAGCAGTTCTTC
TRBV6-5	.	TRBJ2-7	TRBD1	CASSPGTGIPYEQYF	TGTGCCAGCAGCCCCGGGACAGGGATCCCCTACGAGCAGTACTTC
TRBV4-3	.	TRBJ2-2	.	CASSQALGENTGELFF	TGCGCCAGCAGCCAAGCTCTCGGGGAGAACACCGGGGAGCTGTTTTTT
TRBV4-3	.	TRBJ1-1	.	CASSPSTFSTMTGPLNTEAFF	TGCGCCAGCAGCCCTAGTACGTTCTCCACAATGACGGGTCCATTGAACACTGAAGCTTTCTTT
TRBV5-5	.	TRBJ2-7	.	CASSWGLGRKNSYEQYF	TGTGCCAGCAGCTGGGGTTTAGGGAGGAAGAACTCCTACGAGCAGTACTTC
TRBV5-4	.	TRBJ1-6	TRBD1	CASSLRRGPDNSPLHF	TGTGCCAGCAGCCTGAGGAGGGGGCCGGATAATTCACCCCTCCACTTT
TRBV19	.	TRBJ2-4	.	CASSTSGAKNIQYF	TGTGCCAGTAGTACGAGTGGAGCCAAAAACATTCAGTACTTC
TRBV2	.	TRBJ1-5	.	CASSETASNQPQHF	TGTGCCAGCAGTGAGACAGCGAGCAATCAGCCCCAGCATTTT
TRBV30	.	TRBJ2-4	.	CAWSPGGGIQYF	TGTGCCTGGAGTCCGGGGGGCGGCATTCAGTACTTC
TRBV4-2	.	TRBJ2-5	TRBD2	CASSPNRASGGRETQYF	TGTGCCAGCAGCCCCAACCGGGCTAGCGGGGGACGGGAGACCCAGTACTTC
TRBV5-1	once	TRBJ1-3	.	CASSLDGRSSGNTIYF	TGCGCCAGCAGCTTGGATGGCAGAAGCTCTGGAAACACCATATATTTT
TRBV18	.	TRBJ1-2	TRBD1	CASSPVEGTDYGYTF	TGTGCCAGCTCACCCGTTGAAGGGACAGACTATGGCTACACCTTC
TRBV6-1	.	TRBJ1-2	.	CASSEYRSYGYTF	TGTGCCAGCAGTGAGTACAGGAGCTATGGCTACACCTTC
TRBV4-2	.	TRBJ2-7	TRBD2	CASSQDQGAGVGRYEQYF	TGTGCCAGCAGCCAAGATCAAGGAGCGGGGGTCGGTCGGTACGAGCAGTACTTC
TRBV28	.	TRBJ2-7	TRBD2	CASSLGGEIYEQYF	TGTGCCAGCAGTTTAGGGGGGGAGATCTACGAGCAGTACTTC
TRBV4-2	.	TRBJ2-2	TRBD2	CASKVRASGETGELFF	TGTGCCAGCAAGGTTCGGGCTAGCGGGGAGACCGGGGAGCTGTTTTTT
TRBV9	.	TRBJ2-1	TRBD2	CASSDGLALYNEQFF	TGTGCCAGCAGCGATGGACTAGCCCTTTACAATGAGCAGTTCTTC
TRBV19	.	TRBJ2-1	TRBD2	CASSIALAGGNEQFF	TGTGCCAGTAGTATTGCCCTAGCGGGTGGCAATGAGCAGTTCTTC
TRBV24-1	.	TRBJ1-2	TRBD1	CATSDGTGSGGYTF	TGTGCCACCAGTGACGGGACAGGAAGCGGAGGCTACACCTTC
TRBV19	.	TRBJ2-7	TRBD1	CASRPTGGEQYF	TGTGCCAGTAGGCCGACAGGGGGCGAGCAGTACTTC
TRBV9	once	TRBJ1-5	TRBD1	CASSVGTGGDQPQHF	TGTGCCAGCAGCGTAGGGACAGGGGGGGATCAGCCCCAGCATTTT
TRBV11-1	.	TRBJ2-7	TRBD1	CASSTGQDNSYEQYF	TGTGCCAGCAGCACGGGACAGGACAATTCCTACGAGCAGTACTTC
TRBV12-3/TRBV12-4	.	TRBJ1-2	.	CASSSGIRDGYTF	TGTGCCAGCAGCTCCGGGATTCGCGATGGCTACACCTTC
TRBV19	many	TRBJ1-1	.	CASNKGRGLVFTEAFF	TGTGCCAGTAATAAAGGAAGGGGTCTCGTCTTCACTGAAGCTTTCTTT
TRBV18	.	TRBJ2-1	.	CASSPPSGYNEQFF	TGTGCCAGCTCACCACCGTCCGGTTACAATGAGCAGTTCTTC